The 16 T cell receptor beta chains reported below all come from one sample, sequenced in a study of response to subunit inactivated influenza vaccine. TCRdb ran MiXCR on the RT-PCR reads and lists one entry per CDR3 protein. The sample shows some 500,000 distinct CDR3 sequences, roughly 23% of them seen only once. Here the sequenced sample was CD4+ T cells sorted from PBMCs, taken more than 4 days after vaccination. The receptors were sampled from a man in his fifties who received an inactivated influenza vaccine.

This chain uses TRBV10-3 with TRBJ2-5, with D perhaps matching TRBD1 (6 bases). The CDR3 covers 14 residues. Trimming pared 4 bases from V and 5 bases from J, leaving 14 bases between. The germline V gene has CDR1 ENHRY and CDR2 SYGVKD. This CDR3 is CAISAAGAVETQYF. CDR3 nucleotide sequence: TGTGCCATCAGTGCGGCAGGGGCCGTGGAGACCCAGTACTTC.

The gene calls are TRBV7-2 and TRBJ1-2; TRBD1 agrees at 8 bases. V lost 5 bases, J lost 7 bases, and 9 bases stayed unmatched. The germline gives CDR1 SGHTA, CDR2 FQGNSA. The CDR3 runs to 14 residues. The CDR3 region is CASSSRTGSRGYTF. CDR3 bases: TGTGCCAGCAGCAGCAGGACAGGGTCCCGTGGCTACACCTTC. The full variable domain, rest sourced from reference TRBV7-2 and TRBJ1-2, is GAGVSQSPSNKVTEKGKDVELRCDPISGHTALYWYRQSLGQGLEFLIYFQGNSAPDKSGLPSDRFSAERTGGSVSTLTIQRTQQEDSAVYLCASSSRTGSRGYTFGSGTRLTVV.

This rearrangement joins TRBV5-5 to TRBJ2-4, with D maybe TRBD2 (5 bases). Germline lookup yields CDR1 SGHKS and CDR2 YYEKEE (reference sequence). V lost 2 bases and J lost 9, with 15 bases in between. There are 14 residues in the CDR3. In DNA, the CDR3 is TGTGCCAGCAGCTTTCGCGGACTTACGGGCATTCAGTACTTC. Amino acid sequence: CASSFRGLTGIQYF.

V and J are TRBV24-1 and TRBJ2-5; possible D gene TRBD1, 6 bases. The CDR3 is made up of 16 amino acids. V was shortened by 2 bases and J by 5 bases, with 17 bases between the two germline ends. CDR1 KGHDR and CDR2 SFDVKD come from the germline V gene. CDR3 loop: CATSDSSYRAGETQYF. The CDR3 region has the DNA TGTGCCACCAGTGATTCCAGTTACAGGGCAGGGGAGACCCAGTACTTC.

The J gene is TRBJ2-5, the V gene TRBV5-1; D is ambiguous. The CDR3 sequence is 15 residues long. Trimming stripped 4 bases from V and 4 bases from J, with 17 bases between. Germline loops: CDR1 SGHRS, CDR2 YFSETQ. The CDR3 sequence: CASSLLLAQTETQYF. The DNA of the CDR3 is TGCGCCAGCAGCCTCCTTCTGGCCCAGACAGAGACCCAGTACTTC.

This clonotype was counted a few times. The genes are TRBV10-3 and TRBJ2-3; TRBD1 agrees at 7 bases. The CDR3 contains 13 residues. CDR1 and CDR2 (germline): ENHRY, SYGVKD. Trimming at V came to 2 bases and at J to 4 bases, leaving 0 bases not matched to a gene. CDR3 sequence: CAISEGTADTQYF. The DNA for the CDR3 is TGTGCCATCAGTGAGGGGACAGCAGATACGCAGTATTTT.

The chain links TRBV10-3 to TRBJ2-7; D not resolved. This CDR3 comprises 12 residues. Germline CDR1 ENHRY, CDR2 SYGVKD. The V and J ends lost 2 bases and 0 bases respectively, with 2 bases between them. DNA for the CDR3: TGTGCCATCAGTGAGATCTCCTACGAGCAGTACTTC. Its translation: CAISEISYEQYF.

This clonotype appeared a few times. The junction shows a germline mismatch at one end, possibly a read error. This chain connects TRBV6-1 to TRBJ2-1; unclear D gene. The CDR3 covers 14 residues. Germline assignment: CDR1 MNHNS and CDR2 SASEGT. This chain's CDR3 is CASSGQFSYNEQFF. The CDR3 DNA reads TGTGCCAGTAGTGGGCAGTTCTCCTACAATGAGCAGTTCTTC.

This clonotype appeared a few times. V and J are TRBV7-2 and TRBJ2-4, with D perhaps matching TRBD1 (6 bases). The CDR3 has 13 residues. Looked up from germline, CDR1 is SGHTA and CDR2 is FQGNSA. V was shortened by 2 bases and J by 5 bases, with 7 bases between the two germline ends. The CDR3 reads CASSLYRENIQYF. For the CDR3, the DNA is TGTGCCAGCAGCTTATACAGGGAAAACATTCAGTACTTC. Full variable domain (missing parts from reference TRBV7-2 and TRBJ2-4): GAGVSQSPSNKVTEKGKDVELRCDPISGHTALYWYRQSLGQGLEFLIYFQGNSAPDKSGLPSDRFSAERTGGSVSTLTIQRTQQEDSAVYLCASSLYRENIQYFGAGTRLSVL.

The chain's CDR3 is CASSPAGSQETQYF. As DNA, the CDR3 is TGTGCCAGCAGCCCAGCCGGGTCCCAAGAGACCCAGTACTTC. The gene calls are TRBV7-2 and TRBJ2-5; no clear D gene. CDR1 and CDR2 from the germline V gene are SGHTA and FQGNSA. The CDR3 runs to 14 residues. Trimming pared 5 bases from V and 1 base from J, leaving 11 bases between.

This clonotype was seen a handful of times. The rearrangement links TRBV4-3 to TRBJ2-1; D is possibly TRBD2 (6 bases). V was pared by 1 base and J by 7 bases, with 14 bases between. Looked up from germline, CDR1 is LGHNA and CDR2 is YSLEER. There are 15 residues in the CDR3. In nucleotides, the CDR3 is TGCGCCAGCAGCCAAGGGCTAGCGAAGAGTAATGAGCAGTTCTTC. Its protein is CASSQGLAKSNEQFF.

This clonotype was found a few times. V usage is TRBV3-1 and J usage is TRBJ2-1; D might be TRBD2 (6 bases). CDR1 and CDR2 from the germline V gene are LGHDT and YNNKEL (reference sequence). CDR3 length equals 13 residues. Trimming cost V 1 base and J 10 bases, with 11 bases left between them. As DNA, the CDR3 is TGTGCCAGCAGCCAAGCGGGGGTTGAAGAGCAGTTCTTC. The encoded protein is CASSQAGVEEQFF.

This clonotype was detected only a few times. Written as DNA, the CDR3 is TGTGCCAGCAGTTCGTGGACTAGCGGGGGAAACACAGATACGCAGTATTTT. Its translation: CASSSWTSGGNTDTQYF. This chain uses TRBV12-3 or TRBV12-4 with TRBJ2-3; TRBD2 matches 13 bases. V was pared by 4 bases and J by 2 bases, with 6 bases of the junction left unmatched. CDR3 length: 17 amino acids.

For the CDR3, the DNA is TGTGCCAGCTCACCACAAAGCTCCTATAATTCACCCCTCCACTTT. Protein product: CASSPQSSYNSPLHF. The chain joins TRBV18 to TRBJ1-6; D not resolved. Trimming took off 1 base at V and 0 bases at J, with 4 bases between the two ends. The CDR3 sequence is 15 residues long. Germline V gene data show CDR1 as KGHSH and CDR2 as LQKENI.

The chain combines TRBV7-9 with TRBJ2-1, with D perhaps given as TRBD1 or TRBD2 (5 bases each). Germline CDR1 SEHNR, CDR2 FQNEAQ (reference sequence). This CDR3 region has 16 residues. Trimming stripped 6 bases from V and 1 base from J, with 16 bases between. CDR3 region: CASRPRPGASYNEQFF. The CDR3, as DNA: TGTGCCAGCAGGCCGAGGCCCGGGGCGTCCTACAATGAGCAGTTCTTC.

CDR3 coding DNA: TGTGCCAGCAGCCAACTACGGCGTGGGAGAGGGTCCACCGGGGAGCTGTTTTTT. As protein: CASSQLRRGRGSTGELFF. The V gene is TRBV3-1, the J gene TRBJ2-2; TRBD2 might be the D (5 bases). Germline CDR1 and CDR2: LGHDT and YNNKEL (reference sequence). V was trimmed by 2 bases and J by 4 bases, leaving 20 bases between them. The CDR3 totals 18 residues.